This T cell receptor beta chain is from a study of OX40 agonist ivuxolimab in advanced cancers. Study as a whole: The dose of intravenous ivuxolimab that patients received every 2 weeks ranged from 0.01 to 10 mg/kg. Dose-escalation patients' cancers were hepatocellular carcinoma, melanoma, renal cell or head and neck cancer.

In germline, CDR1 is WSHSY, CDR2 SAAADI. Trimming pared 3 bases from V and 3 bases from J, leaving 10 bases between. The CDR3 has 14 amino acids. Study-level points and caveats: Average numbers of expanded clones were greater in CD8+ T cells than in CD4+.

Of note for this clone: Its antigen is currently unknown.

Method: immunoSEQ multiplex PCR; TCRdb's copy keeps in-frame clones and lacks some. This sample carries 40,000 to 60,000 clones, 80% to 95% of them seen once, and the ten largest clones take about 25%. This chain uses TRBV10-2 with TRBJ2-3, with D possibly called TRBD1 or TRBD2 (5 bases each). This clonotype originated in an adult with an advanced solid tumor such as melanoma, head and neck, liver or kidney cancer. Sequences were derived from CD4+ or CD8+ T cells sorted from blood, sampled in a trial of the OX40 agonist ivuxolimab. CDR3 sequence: CASSDTGRTDTQYF. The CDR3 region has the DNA TGCGCCAGCAGTGACACGGGGCGGACAGATACGCAGTATTTT.